This T cell receptor beta chain was recorded in a study of CD8+CD57+ T cells in acquired aplastic anemia. Study context: Yields of DNA that came from sorted CD4+ and CD8+ cells averaged approximately 3.5 ug.

The template for TCR beta VDJ and CDR3 sequence profiling was genomic DNA. MiXCR, run by TCRdb on the reads, gives a single entry per CDR3 protein. The profile shows 200,000 or so distinct CDR3 sequences, about half of them singletons. Patients chosen for sequencing had shown CD8+CD57+ cell expansion by flow cytometry. General observations from the study: Comparison of patients with controls identified about 27 shared CD8+ CDR3 sequences. Patients and controls were not found to differ significantly in CD8+ Simpson's diversity.

Note on this clonotype: Its antigen is as yet unknown.

The TCR was taken from a human donor with aplastic anemia. Sequenced sample: sorted CD4+, CD8+, or CD8+CD57+ T cells (not recorded which) from PBMCs.

CDR3 in DNA: TGCGCCAGCAGCCAAGCGCTCCGGGGGGGACTCGGCGAAAACATTCAGTACTTC. Protein product: CASSQALRGGLGENIQYF. This chain connects TRBV4-1 to TRBJ2-4, with 8 bases that match TRBD2. V was clipped by 1 base and J by 5 bases; unmatched bases: 13. Germline V lookup: CDR1 MGHRA, CDR2 YSYEKL. This CDR3 is built from 18 residues.